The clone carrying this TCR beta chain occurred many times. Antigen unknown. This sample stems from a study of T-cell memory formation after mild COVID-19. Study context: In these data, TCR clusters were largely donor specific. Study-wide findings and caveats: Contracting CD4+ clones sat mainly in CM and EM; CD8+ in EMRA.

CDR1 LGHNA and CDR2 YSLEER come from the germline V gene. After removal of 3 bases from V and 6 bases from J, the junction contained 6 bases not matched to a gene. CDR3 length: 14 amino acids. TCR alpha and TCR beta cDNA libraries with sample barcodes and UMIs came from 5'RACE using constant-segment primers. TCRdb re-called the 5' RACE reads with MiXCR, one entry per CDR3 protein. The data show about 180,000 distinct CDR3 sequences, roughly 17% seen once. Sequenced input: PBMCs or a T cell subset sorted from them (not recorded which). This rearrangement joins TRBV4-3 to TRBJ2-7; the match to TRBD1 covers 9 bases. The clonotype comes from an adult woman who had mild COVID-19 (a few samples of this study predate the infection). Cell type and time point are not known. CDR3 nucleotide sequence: TGCGCCAGCAGCCAGGGGGACAGGGAAGGCGAGCAGTACTTC. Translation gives CASSQGDREGEQYF.